Listed below are T cell receptor beta chains from one sample, sequenced in a study of cytomegalovirus exposure and HLA in healthy donors. Using immunoSEQ multiplex PCR, the repertoire was profiled, and TCRdb retains in-frame clones only, with some absent. Found here are 70,000 to 100,000 clones, less than 80% of them singletons; the top ten hold less than 8%. Sequencing was performed on PBMCs. The receptors shown here come from a woman aged 45-60 years in good health and CMV-seropositive. Both conserved end residues are part of each CDR3. The order of the fields is D gene, clone size, J gene, V gene, CDR3 DNA, CDR3 protein. A D gene is named only where the DNA matches it firmly. Some rows mark clone size as missing; the rest say once, few, many or name a class of expanded clone.

d_gene: -; abundance: -; j_gene: TRBJ1-3; v_gene: TRBV6-6; CDR3nt: TGTGCCAGCAGTTACGCGGAAAACACCATATATTTT; CDR3aa: CASSYAENTIYF
d_gene: -; abundance: few; j_gene: TRBJ1-1; v_gene: TRBV6-5; CDR3nt: TGTGCCAGCAGTTACTCTGAGTTTGAAGCTTTCTTT; CDR3aa: CASSYSEFEAFF
d_gene: -; abundance: -; j_gene: TRBJ1-2; v_gene: TRBV21-1; CDR3nt: TGTGCCAGCAGCGCGGGCGGTGGAAACTATGACTACACCTTC; CDR3aa: CASSAGGGNYDYTF
d_gene: -; abundance: -; j_gene: TRBJ2-5; v_gene: TRBV27; CDR3nt: TGTGCCAGCATTCCGACGGGGTCGGGGAAAATATTAAAATCTCAAGAGACCCAGTACTTC; CDR3aa: CASIPTGSGKILKSQETQYF
d_gene: TRBD2; abundance: -; j_gene: TRBJ2-1; v_gene: TRBV19; CDR3nt: TGTGCCAGTAGTATTATCAGCGGGAGGAACAATGAGCAGTTCTTC; CDR3aa: CASSIISGRNNEQFF
d_gene: TRBD2; abundance: once; j_gene: TRBJ2-3; v_gene: TRBV11-3; CDR3nt: TGTGCCAGCAGCTTAGTCGGGGGGGATACGCAGTATTTT; CDR3aa: CASSLVGGDTQYF
d_gene: -; abundance: -; j_gene: TRBJ2-4; v_gene: TRBV2; CDR3nt: TGTGCCAGCCGGCGGGACCCGGGTGCCGTTGGCGCCAAAAACATTCAGTACTTC; CDR3aa: CASRRDPGAVGAKNIQYF
d_gene: TRBD1; abundance: -; j_gene: TRBJ1-2; v_gene: TRBV5-1; CDR3nt: TGCGCCAGCAGCTTAACAGGGGGCCCCCACGGCTACACCTTC; CDR3aa: CASSLTGGPHGYTF
d_gene: -; abundance: -; j_gene: TRBJ2-2; v_gene: TRBV27; CDR3nt: TGTGCCAGCAGTACGCCGAGGACCGGGGAGCTGTTTTTT; CDR3aa: CASSTPRTGELFF
d_gene: -; abundance: -; j_gene: TRBJ2-6; v_gene: TRBV29-1; CDR3nt: TGCAGCGTGGGGCGGGGCTCTGGGGCCAACGTCCTGACTTTC; CDR3aa: CSVGRGSGANVLTF
d_gene: TRBD2; abundance: -; j_gene: TRBJ2-1; v_gene: TRBV7-9; CDR3nt: TGTGCCAGCAGCTCCCTTGTGGGACTAGCGGGGAATGAGCAGTTCTTC; CDR3aa: CASSSLVGLAGNEQFF
d_gene: -; abundance: few; j_gene: TRBJ2-1; v_gene: TRBV7-2; CDR3nt: TGTGCCAGCAGTTACTCGGGGGTCTCCTACAATGAGCAGTTCTTC; CDR3aa: CASSYSGVSYNEQFF
d_gene: TRBD1; abundance: -; j_gene: TRBJ1-1; v_gene: TRBV29-1; CDR3nt: TGCAGCGCTTTCCAGGGGGCAGCAACTGAAGCTTTCTTT; CDR3aa: CSAFQGAATEAFF
d_gene: -; abundance: -; j_gene: TRBJ2-2; v_gene: TRBV4-2; CDR3nt: TGTGCCAGCAGCCAACCGGGACTGGCAAACACCGGGGAGCTGTTTTTT; CDR3aa: CASSQPGLANTGELFF
d_gene: -; abundance: -; j_gene: TRBJ2-1; v_gene: TRBV19; CDR3nt: TGTGCCAGTAGTATCTACAGGGACGCCTACAATGAGCAGTTCTTC; CDR3aa: CASSIYRDAYNEQFF
d_gene: TRBD2; abundance: -; j_gene: TRBJ2-2; v_gene: TRBV13; CDR3nt: TGTGCCAGCAGCTTGCAAGCGGGGGGAACGGGCACCGGGGAGCTGTTTTTT; CDR3aa: CASSLQAGGTGTGELFF